Listed below are T cell receptor beta chains from one sample, sequenced in a study of CD4 T cells in relation to SARS-CoV-2 and coronaviruses. Which antigens these TCRs recognize remains unknown. Assay: immunoSEQ multiplex PCR; the TCRdb copy retains only in-frame clones and omits some. The sample records 20,000 to 25,000 clones, 76% being singletons. The sample was CD4+ T cells from PBMCs, cultured in vitro. Receptors were obtained from a human donor in good health. CDR3s include the opening cysteine and the closing phenylalanine or tryptophan.

TRBV3-1/TRBV3-2	TRBJ2-2	CASSRRSGSSTGELFF
TRBV6-5	TRBJ1-5	CARLTGDNSNQPQHF
TRBV10-3	TRBJ1-2	CAISAMDDGYTF
TRBV7-2	TRBJ2-6	CASSFFAGWGGTGANVLTF
TRBV5-1	TRBJ2-1	CASSPGLLNEQFF
TRBV5-1	TRBJ2-3	CASMWTGGTDTQYF
TRBV27	TRBJ1-4	CASAGWTNEKLFF
TRBV7-9	TRBJ2-1	CASSLLTSGSFNEQFF
TRBV9	TRBJ2-1	CASSVAGGTSGSDEQFF
TRBV4-3	TRBJ1-3	CASSQDRRNTIYF
TRBV2	TRBJ2-3	CASSEASTDTQYF
TRBV2	TRBJ1-1	CASSTYNTEAFF
TRBV19	TRBJ2-5	CASSRLGGETQYF
TRBV6-2/TRBV6-3	TRBJ1-4	CASSYSDALGANEKLFF
TRBV18	TRBJ2-2	CASSPTRVEELFF
TRBV19	TRBJ1-4	CATGWVGEKLFF
TRBV4-3	TRBJ1-4	CASSQDLKGGKLFF
TRBV11-2	TRBJ2-7	CASSKITGTSGRYEQYF
TRBV10-3	TRBJ1-2	CAISGGTAGGYTF
TRBV5-6	TRBJ1-1	CASSSLGDVAPAFF
TRBV5-1	TRBJ2-2	CASSLGGNTGELFF
TRBV4-1	TRBJ1-4	CASSKAGATNEKLFF
TRBV11-3	TRBJ2-5	CASSLGWTPPEETQYF
TRBV25-1	TRBJ2-1	CASSDLGQSKSYNEQFF
TRBV20-1	TRBJ1-4	CSAILNEKLFF
TRBV19	TRBJ2-1	CASSTLRGLAANEQFF
TRBV11-2	TRBJ2-7	CASSLGSGRTFGAEQYF
TRBV10-1	TRBJ1-1	CASRSTANTEAFF
TRBV5-8	TRBJ2-1	CASSLNLAGGNEQFF
TRBV6-4	TRBJ2-1	CASSPQRATYNEQFF
TRBV19	TRBJ1-5	CASSIDYRGDQPQHF
TRBV11-2	TRBJ2-1	CASSLVWLGANNEQFF
TRBV7-2	TRBJ2-7	CASSPRRSGRTGEQYF
TRBV11-2	TRBJ2-5	CASSLGSQETQYF
TRBV7-8	TRBJ1-3	CASSPKGRTGGRQSGNTIYF
TRBV4-3	TRBJ2-3	CASSQITVAGPSTDTQYF
TRBV4-3	TRBJ1-1	CASSQDVAVERGEAFF
TRBV10-3	TRBJ1-3	CAARAGAGPGNTIYF
TRBV10-3	TRBJ2-1	CAIRPGLAGNNEQFF
TRBV7-2	TRBJ1-1	CASSLSANTEAFF
TRBV5-1	TRBJ2-3	CASSLRPGFTDTQYF
TRBV7-3	TRBJ2-1	CASSPMGGAYNEQFF
TRBV7-9	TRBJ2-7	CASSGRGPYEQYF
TRBV5-6	TRBJ1-2	CASSWGLRGREYGYTF
TRBV5-8	TRBJ2-2	CASSSGPQGLGELFF
TRBV29-1	TRBJ2-3	CSVEEGAGGPDTQYF
TRBV6-4	TRBJ2-3	CASGSGGPTDTQYF
TRBV7-8	TRBJ2-5	CASSLGGTSGLQYF
TRBV6-5	TRBJ1-2	CASTPLTMGGYTF
TRBV5-4	TRBJ1-5	CASSSEQGRHQPQHF
TRBV7-2	TRBJ2-5	CASSLSALAGIETQYF
TRBV7-8	TRBJ2-5	CASSLGIGIQETQYF
TRBV19	TRBJ1-3	CASSIQASSGNTIYF
TRBV5-1	TRBJ2-5	CASSLESGGETQYF
TRBV30	TRBJ1-4	CAWSIREKLFF
TRBV18	TRBJ2-3	CASYGTTTDTQYF
TRBV7-9	TRBJ1-2	CASSLEHLYGYTF
TRBV7-2	TRBJ1-5	CASSYWGSSNQPQHF